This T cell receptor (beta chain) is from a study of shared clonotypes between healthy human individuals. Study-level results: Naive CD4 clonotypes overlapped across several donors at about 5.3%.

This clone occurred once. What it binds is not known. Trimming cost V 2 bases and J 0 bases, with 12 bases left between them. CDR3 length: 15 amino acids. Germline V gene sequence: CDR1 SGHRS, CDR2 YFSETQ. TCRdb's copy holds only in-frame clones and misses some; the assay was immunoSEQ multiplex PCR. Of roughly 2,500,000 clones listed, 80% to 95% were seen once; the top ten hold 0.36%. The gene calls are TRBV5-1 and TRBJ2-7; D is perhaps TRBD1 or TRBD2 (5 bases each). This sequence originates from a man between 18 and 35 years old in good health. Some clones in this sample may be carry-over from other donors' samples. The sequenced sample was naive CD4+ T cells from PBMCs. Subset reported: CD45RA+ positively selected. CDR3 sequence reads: CASSFWDANSYEQYF. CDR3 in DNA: TGCGCCAGCAGCTTCTGGGACGCAAACTCCTACGAGCAGTACTTC.